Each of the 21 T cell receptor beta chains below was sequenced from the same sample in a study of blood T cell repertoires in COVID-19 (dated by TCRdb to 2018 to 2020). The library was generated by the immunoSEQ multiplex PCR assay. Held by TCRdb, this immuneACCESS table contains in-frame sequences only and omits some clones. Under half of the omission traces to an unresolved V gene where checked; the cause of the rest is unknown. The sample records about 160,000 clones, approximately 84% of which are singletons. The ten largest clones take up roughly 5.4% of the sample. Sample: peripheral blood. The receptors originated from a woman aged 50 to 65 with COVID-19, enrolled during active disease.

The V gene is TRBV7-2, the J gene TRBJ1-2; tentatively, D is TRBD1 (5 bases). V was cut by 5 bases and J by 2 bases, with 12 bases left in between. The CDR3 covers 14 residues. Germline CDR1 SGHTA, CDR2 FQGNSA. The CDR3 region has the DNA TGTGCCAGCAGCCTACAAAGGACAAACTATGGCTACACCTTC. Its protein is CASSLQRTNYGYTF.

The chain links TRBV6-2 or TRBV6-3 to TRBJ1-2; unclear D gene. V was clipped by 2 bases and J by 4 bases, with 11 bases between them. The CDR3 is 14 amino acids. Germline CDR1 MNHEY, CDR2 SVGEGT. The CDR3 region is CASSYAAEVYGYTF. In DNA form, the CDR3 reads TGTGCCAGCAGTTACGCTGCAGAAGTCTATGGCTACACCTTC.

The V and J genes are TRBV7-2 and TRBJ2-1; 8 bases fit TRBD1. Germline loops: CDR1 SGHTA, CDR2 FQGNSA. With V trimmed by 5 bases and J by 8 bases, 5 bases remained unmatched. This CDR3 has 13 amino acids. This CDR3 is CASSVDRGHEQFF. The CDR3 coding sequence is TGTGCCAGCAGCGTCGACAGGGGCCATGAGCAGTTCTTC.

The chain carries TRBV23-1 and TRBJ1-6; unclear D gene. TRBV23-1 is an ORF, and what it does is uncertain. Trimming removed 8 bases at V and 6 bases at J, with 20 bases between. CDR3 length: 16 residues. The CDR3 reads CASGHNMTPGNSPLHF. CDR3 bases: TGCGCCAGCGGGCACAACATGACCCCCGGTAATTCACCCCTCCACTTT.

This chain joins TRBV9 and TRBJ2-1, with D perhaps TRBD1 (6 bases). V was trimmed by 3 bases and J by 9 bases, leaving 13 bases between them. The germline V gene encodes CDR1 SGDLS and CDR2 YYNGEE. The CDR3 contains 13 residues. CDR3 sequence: CASSARLDSEQFF. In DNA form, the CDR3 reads TGTGCCAGCAGCGCCCGCTTGGACAGTGAGCAGTTCTTC.

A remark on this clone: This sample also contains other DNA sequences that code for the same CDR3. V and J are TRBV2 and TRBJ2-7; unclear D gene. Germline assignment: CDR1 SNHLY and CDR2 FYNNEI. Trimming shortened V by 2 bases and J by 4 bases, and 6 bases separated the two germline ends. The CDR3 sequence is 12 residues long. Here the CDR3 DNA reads TGTGCCAGCAGTGAACAACAGTACGAGCAGTACTTC. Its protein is CASSEQQYEQYF.

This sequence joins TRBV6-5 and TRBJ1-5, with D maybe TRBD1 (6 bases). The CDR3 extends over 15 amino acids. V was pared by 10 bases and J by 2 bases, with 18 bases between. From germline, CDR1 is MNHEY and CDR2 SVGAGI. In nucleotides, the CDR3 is TGTGCCACAACATCCAGGGGCAGAGGCAATCAGCCCCAGCATTTT. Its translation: CATTSRGRGNQPQHF.

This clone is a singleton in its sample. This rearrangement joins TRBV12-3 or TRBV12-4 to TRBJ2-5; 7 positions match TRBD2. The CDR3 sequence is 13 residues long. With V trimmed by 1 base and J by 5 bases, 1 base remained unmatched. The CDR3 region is CASSLGGGETQYF. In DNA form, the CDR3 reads TGTGCCAGCAGTTTAGGGGGAGGGGAGACCCAGTACTTC.

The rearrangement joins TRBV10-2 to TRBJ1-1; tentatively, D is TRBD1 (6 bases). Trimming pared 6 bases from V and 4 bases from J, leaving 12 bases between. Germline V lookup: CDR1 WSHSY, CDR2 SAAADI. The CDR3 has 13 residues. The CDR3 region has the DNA TGCGCCAGCAGGAACAGGGAGGGCACTGAAGCTTTCTTT. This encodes CASRNREGTEAFF.

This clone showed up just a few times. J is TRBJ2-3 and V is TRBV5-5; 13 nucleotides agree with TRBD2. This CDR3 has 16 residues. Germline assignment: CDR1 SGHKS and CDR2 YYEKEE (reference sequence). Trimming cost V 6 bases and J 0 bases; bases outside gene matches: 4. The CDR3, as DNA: TGTGCCAGCAACGGACTAGCGGGGGCTAGCACAGATACGCAGTATTTT. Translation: CASNGLAGASTDTQYF.

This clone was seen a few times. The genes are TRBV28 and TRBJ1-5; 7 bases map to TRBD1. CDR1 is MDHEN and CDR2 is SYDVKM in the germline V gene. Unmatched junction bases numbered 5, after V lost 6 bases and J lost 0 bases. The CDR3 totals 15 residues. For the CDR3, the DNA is TGTGCCAGCAGCCCGACAGGGTTTAGCAATCAGCCCCAGCATTTT. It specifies CASSPTGFSNQPQHF.

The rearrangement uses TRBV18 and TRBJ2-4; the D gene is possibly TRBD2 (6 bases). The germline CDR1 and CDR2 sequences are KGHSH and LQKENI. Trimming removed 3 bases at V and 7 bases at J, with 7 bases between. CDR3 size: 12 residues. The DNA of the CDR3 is TGTGCCAGCTCACCTGCGGGGAACATTCAGTACTTC. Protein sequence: CASSPAGNIQYF.

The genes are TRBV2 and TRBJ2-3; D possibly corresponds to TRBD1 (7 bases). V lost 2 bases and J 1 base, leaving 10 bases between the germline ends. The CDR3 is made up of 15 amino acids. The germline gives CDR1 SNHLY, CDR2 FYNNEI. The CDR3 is CASSESRGGTDTQYF. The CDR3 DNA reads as TGTGCCAGCAGTGAATCCAGGGGGGGCACAGATACGCAGTATTTT.

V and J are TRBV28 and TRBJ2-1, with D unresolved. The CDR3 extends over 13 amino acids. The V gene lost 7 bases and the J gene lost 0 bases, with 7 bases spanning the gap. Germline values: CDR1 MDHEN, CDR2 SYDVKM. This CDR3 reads CASTVYSYNEQFF. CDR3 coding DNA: TGTGCCAGCACCGTTTACTCCTACAATGAGCAGTTCTTC.

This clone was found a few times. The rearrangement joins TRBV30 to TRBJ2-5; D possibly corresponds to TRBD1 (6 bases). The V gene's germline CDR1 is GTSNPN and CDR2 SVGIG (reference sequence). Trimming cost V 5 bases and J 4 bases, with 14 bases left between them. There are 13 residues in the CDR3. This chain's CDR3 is CAWAPQGPETQYF. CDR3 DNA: TGTGCCTGGGCCCCACAGGGACCAGAGACCCAGTACTTC.

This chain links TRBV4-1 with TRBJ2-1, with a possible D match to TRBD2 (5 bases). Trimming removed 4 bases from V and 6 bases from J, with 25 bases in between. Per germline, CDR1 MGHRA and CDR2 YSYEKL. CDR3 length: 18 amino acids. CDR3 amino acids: CASSRGGLVAKGFNEQFF. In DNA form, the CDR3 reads TGCGCCAGCAGCCGTGGAGGCCTAGTAGCGAAAGGATTCAATGAGCAGTTCTTC.

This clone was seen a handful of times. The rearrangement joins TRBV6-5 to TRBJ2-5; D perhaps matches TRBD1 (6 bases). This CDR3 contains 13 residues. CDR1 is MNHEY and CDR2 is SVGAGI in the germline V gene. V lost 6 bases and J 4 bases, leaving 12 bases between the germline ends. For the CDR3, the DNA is TGTGCCAGCAGACAGGGTGTAGGAGAGACCCAGTACTTC. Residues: CASRQGVGETQYF.

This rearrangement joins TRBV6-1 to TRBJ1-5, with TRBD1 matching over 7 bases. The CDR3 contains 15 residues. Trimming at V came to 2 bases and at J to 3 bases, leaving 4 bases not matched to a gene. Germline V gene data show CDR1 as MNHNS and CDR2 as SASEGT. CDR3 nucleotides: TGTGCCAGCAGTGAAACAGGGGCTCACAATCAGCCCCAGCATTTT. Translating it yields CASSETGAHNQPQHF.

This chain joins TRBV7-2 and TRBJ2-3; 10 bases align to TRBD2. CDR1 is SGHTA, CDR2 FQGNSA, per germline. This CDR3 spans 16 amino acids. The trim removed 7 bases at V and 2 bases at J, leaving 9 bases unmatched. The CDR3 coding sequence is TGTGCCAGCATCCCAATACTAGCGGGGTACACAGATACGCAGTATTTT. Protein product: CASIPILAGYTDTQYF.

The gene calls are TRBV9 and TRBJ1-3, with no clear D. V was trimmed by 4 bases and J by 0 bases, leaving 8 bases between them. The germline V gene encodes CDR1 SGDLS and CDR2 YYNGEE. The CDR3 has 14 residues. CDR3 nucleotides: TGTGCCAGCAGCCCCCCCGGCTCTGGAAACACCATATATTTT. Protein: CASSPPGSGNTIYF.

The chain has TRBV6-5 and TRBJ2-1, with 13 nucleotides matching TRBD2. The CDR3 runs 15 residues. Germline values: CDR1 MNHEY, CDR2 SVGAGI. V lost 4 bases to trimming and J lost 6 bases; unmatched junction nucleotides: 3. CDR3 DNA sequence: TGTGCCAGCAGTTCCGGGACTAGCGGGGTCAATGAGCAGTTCTTC. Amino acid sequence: CASSSGTSGVNEQFF.